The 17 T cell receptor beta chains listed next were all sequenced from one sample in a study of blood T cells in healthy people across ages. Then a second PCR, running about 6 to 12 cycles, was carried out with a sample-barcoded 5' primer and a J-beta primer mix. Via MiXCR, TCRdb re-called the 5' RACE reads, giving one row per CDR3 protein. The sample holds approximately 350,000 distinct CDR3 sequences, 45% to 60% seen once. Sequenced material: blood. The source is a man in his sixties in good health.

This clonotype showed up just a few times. CDR3 nucleotide sequence: TGTGCCAGCAGCTCTCCGATAGCAGATACGCAGTATTTT. The encoded protein is CASSSPIADTQYF. The J gene is TRBJ2-3, the V gene TRBV7-2; no clear D gene. The CDR3 is 13 amino acids. Germline CDR1 is SGHTA and CDR2 is FQGNSA. V lost 4 bases and J lost 4, with 9 bases in between.

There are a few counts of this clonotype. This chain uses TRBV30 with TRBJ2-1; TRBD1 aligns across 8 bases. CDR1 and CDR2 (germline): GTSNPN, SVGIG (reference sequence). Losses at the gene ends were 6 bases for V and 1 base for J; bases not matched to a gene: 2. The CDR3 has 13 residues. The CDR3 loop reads CACDRGSYNEQFF. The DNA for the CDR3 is TGTGCCTGCGACAGGGGTTCCTACAATGAGCAGTTCTTC.

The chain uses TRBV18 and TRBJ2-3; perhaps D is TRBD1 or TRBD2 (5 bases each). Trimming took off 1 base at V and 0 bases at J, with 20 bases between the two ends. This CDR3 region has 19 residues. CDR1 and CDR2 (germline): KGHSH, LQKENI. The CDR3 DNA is TGTGCCAGCTCACCACGGGGTCATGGGGACGGGGCTAGCACAGATACGCAGTATTTT. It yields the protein CASSPRGHGDGASTDTQYF.

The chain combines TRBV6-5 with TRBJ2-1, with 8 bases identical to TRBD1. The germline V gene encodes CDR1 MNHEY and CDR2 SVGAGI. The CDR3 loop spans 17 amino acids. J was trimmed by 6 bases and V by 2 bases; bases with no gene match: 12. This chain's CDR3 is CASSYDRRRTGSNEQFF. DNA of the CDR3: TGTGCCAGCAGTTACGATAGAAGGCGGACAGGGTCCAATGAGCAGTTCTTC.

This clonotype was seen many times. DNA of the CDR3: TGTGCCAGCAGCCAAGTTGGGGGGCGGACTGAAGCTTTCTTT. It specifies CASSQVGGRTEAFF. The chain is built from TRBV4-2 and TRBJ1-1, with TRBD1 as a possible D gene (6 bases). Germline CDR1 LGHNA, CDR2 YNFKEQ. V was shortened by 1 base and J by 5 bases, with 11 bases between the two germline ends. This CDR3 has 14 amino acids.

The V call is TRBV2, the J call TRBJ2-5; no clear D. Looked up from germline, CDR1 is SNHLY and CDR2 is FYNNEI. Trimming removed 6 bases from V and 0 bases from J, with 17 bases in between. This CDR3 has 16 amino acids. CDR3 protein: CASRDGAFGYQETQYF. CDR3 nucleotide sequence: TGTGCCAGCAGGGACGGCGCGTTCGGGTACCAAGAGACCCAGTACTTC.

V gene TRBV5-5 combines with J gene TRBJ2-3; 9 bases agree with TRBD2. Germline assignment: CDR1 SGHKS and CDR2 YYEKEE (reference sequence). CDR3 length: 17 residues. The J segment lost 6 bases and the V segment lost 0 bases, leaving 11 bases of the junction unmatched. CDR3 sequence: CASSLVRAGGNSDTQYF. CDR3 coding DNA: TGTGCCAGCAGCTTGGTCCGAGCGGGAGGCAATTCGGATACGCAGTATTTT.

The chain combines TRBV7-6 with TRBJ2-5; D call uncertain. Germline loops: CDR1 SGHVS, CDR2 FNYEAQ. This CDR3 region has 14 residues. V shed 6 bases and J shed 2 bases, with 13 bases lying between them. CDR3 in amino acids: CASSSRPSQETQYF. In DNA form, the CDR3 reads TGTGCCAGCAGTTCCCGGCCAAGTCAAGAGACCCAGTACTTC.

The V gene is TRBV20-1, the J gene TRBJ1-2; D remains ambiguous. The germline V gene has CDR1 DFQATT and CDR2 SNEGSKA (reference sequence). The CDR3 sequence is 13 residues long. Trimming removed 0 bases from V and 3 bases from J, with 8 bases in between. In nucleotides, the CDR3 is TGCAGTGCTAGAGAACAGTCTGACTATGGCTACACCTTC. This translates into CSAREQSDYGYTF.

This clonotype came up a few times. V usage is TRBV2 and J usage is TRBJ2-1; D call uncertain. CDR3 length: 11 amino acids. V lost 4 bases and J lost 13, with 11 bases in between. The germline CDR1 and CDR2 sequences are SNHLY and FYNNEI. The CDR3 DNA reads TGTGCCAGCAGTGGACTTTCACCCCAGTTCTTC. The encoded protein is CASSGLSPQFF.

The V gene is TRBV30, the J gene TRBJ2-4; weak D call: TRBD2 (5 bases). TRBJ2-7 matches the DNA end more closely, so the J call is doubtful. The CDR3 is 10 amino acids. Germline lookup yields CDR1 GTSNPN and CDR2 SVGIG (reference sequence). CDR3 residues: CACGLYEQYF. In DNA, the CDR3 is TGTGCCTGCGGACTTTACGAGCAGTACTTC.

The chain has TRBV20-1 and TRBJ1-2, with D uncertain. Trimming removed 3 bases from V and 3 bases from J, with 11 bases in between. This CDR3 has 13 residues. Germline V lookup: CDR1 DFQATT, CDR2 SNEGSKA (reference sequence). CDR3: CSASGMSDYGYTF. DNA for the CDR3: TGCAGTGCTAGCGGGATGTCCGACTATGGCTACACCTTC.

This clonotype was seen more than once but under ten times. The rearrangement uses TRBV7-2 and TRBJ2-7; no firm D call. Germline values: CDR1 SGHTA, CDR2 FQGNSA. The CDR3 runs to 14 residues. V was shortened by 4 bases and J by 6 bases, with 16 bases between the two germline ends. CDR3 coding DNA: TGTGCCAGCAGCTCCTCGGACCAGAGAGCCGAGCAGTACTTC. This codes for CASSSSDQRAEQYF.

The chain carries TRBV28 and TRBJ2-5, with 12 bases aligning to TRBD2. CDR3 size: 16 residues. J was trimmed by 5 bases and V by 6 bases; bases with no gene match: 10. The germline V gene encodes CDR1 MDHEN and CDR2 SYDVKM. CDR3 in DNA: TGTGCCAGCAGGGTAGGACTAGCGGGAATTAGGGAGACCCAGTACTTC. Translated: CASRVGLAGIRETQYF.

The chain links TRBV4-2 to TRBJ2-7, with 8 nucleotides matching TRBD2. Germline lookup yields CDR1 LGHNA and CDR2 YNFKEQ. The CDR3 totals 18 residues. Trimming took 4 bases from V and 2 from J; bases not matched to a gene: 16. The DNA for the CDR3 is TGTGCCAGCAGCCGAAAGATAGGGATTAGCGGGGCCCCCTACGAGCAGTACTTC. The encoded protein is CASSRKIGISGAPYEQYF.

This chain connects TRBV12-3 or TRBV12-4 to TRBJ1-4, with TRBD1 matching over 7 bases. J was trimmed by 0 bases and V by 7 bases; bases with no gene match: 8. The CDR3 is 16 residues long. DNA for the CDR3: TGTGCCAGCACCTTGAGACAGGGTGCAACTAATGAAAAACTGTTTTTT. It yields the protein CASTLRQGATNEKLFF.

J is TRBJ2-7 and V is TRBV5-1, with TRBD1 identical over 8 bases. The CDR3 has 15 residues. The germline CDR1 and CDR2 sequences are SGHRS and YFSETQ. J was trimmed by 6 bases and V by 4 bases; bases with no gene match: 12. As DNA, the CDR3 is TGCGCCAGCAGCCCCACAACAGGACAGGGATCCGAGCAGTACTTC. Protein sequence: CASSPTTGQGSEQYF.